This T cell receptor beta chain was documented in a study of T cell responses to AZD1222 COVID-19 vaccine. Study results and limitations: It was only after the peak T cell response that any repertoires were sampled. Just a handful of people given AZD1222 tested seropositive at baseline. CD4 TCRs associated with vaccination spanned spike, dominating at 160-218 and 743-854. Clonal diversity was possibly underestimated, and white British individuals and females predominated among donors.

Data came from immunoSEQ multiplex PCR; TCRdb stores just in-frame clones and leaves some out. This table holds fewer than 200,000 clones, approximately 92% found once. Germline V CDR1 and CDR2: MGHDK, SYGVNS. The CDR3 is made up of 15 amino acids. Trimming removed 1 base from V and 8 bases from J, with 17 bases in between. Note on this clone: What it binds is not known.

The TCR comes from an adult in good health. The gene calls are TRBV25-1 and TRBJ1-2; no definite D call. The starting material was peripheral blood, obtained on day 0 of AZD1222 vaccination. CDR3 nucleotide sequence: TGTGCCAGCAGTGAATTTGACTCGGGATCCCGGGGCTACACCTTC. Encoded protein: CASSEFDSGSRGYTF.